This paragraph covers one T cell receptor beta chain sequence. The data stem from a study of blood T cell repertoires in COVID-19. Study background: Sources were T cells, B-cell-depleted T cells, or PBMCs; the material itself was cDNA or gDNA.

Trimming took 2 bases from V and 3 from J, leaving 7 bases between them. Germline CDR1 reads SNHLY; CDR2 reads FYNNEI. The CDR3 has 13 amino acids. Source study methods: Reference gene primers were amplified, and this amplification served to estimate nucleated cell counts. The protocol was immunoSEQ multiplex PCR, while the TCRdb copy is restricted to in-frame clones and leaves out a portion. That table is the source of V, J and clone size, and D and trimming were worked out from the DNA. The sample lists about 350,000 clones, about 88% occurring once. The chain carries TRBV2 and TRBJ1-2, with D unresolved. The TCR originated in a woman aged 70-85 years with COVID-19, enrolled during active disease. Sequenced: peripheral blood. CDR3 bases: TGTGCCAGCAGTGAAACAGCAGACTATGGCTACACCTTC. It codes for CASSETADYGYTF.